There are many counts of the clone carrying this TCR beta chain. Its antigen is undetermined. This sample is part of a study of neurological immune-mediated disorders. From germline, CDR1 is SQVTM and CDR2 ANQGSEA. CDR3 size: 12 residues. Synthesis of cDNA was carried out by template-switch 5'RACE. The reaction used 10-nucleotide random UMIs. From the 5' RACE reads, TCRdb called clonotypes with MiXCR, one entry per CDR3 protein. The table has under 80,000 distinct CDR3 sequences, roughly 13% seen once. Volunteers from a blood bank in Maryland, USA, constituted the healthy controls. The starting material, 2 million PBMCs stored at -80 C, gave rise to the unsorted libraries. Study results and caveats: While HTLV-1-associated myelopathy showed the greatest TCR clonal expansion, multiple sclerosis showed the least, falling below healthy controls.

Sequences were obtained from PBMCs. The source is a woman aged 50 to 65 in good health. The chain uses TRBV29-1 and TRBJ2-3, with a tentative D call TRBD2 (6 bases). The DNA of the CDR3 is TGCAGGGTCGGGAGCCCCACAGATACGCAGTATTTT. Protein product: CRVGSPTDTQYF.